A single T cell receptor (beta chain) is shown here with its context. This CDR3 comprises 13 residues. In germline, CDR1 is MGHDK, CDR2 SYGVNS. Deletions cut 6 bases from V and 4 bases from J, with 10 bases between. This record comes from a study of blood T cell repertoires in COVID-19. Study context: Italy, Spain and the United States were the sources of the convalescent and acute COVID-19 samples.

Per the original data handling: Estimation of nucleated cell counts was performed using reference gene primer amplification. Libraries were prepared by immunoSEQ multiplex PCR; TCRdb keeps only in-frame clonotypes and omits some of them. That table supplies the V and J calls and clone size; D and trimming were determined from the DNA. Of some 350,000 clones in the sample, around 89% were seen once. The source material was peripheral blood. The chain has TRBV25-1 and TRBJ2-1, with TRBD2 as a possible D gene (6 bases). The sequence was collected from a woman in her twenties or thirties with COVID-19, enrolled during active disease. This CDR3 reads CASRTGSYNEQFF. The CDR3 DNA reads TGTGCCAGCAGGACCGGGAGTTACAATGAGCAGTTCTTC.